This entry lists 8 T cell receptor beta chains sequenced from one sample in a study of T cells in women clearing cervical HPV infection. Here immunoSEQ multiplex PCR was the method, and the copy in TCRdb shows in-frame clones only, minus some. The listing contains about 41,000 clones. Sequences were obtained from blood buffy coat. The receptors were gathered from a woman aged 18 to 75 with a cervical HPV16 infection that either progressed to CIN3+ or cleared (not recorded which).

Note on this clone: The missing CDR3 end, 3 residues past where the read stops, is filled in from the germline J gene. The gene calls are TRBV5-1 and TRBJ2-5; the D gene is possibly TRBD1 (5 bases). The CDR3 runs 14 residues. Trimming took off 4 bases at V and 1 base at J, with 11 bases between the two ends. The V gene's germline CDR1 is SGHRS and CDR2 YFSETQ. Incomplete CDR3 DNA: TGCGCCAGCAGCAAGAATGGGGCCCAAGAGACC. Translation: CASSKNGAQET. The CDR3 as a whole reads CASSKNGAQETQYF.

CDR3: CASSEAIKTAYSPLHF. CDR3 bases read: TGTGCCAGCAGTGAAGCGATAAAGACAGCTTATTCACCC. The chain uses TRBV6-1 and TRBJ1-6, with a possible D match to TRBD1 (5 bases). Read coverage stops 3 residues before the CDR3 terminus; the germline J gene supplies the remainder. This CDR3 has 16 amino acids. V was shortened by 0 bases and J by 8 bases, with 14 bases between the two germline ends. CDR1 MNHNS and CDR2 SASEGT come from the germline V gene.

For this clone: Read coverage stops 3 residues before the CDR3 terminus; the germline J gene supplies the remainder. The genes are TRBV6-4 and TRBJ2-1; D perhaps matches TRBD1 (6 bases). This CDR3 has 13 residues. Between the trimmed V and J ends, which lost 3 bases and 8 bases, there was a span of 11 bases. CDR1 is MRHNA, CDR2 SNTAGT, per germline. This CDR3 reads CASSETGGDEQFF. CDR3 DNA (partial): TGTGCCAGCAGTGAGACAGGAGGTGATGAG.

A remark on this clone: The read ends 3 residues shy of where the CDR3 ends; the end is completed using the germline J gene. V is TRBV9 and J is TRBJ1-6, with D perhaps TRBD1 (5 bases). This CDR3 spans 15 amino acids. Germline V gives CDR1 SGDLS, CDR2 YYNGEE. Trimming took off 4 bases at V and 9 bases at J, with 17 bases between the two ends. The CDR3 DNA, read in part, is TGTGCCAGCAGCCTCGGGGGACGGTATCGTTCACCC. It specifies CASSLGGRYRSP. The full CDR3 protein reads CASSLGGRYRSPLHF. Complete variable domain (other parts from reference TRBV9 and TRBJ1-6): DSGVTQTPKHLITATGQRVTLRCSPRSGDLSVYWYQQSLDQGLQFLIQYYNGEERAKGNILERFSAQQFPDLHSELNLSSLELGDSALYFCASSLGGRYRSPLHFGNGTRLTVT.

Concerning this clone: The missing CDR3 end, 3 residues past where the read stops, is filled in from the germline J gene. This chain links TRBV20-1 with TRBJ2-3; 14 bases are a match to TRBD2. V shed 4 bases, J shed 6 bases, and the junction held 9 bases outside the gene matches. CDR3 length: 16 amino acids. The germline V gene has CDR1 DFQATT and CDR2 SNEGSKA (reference sequence). The CDR3 here is CSATGLAGVSSDTQYF. The sequenced part of the CDR3 DNA is TGCAGTGCTACGGGACTAGCGGGGGTCTCGTCCGATACG.

The covered CDR3 bases are TGTGCCAGCAGTTATAGAAGCAACACTGAA. This codes for CASSYRSNTE. The full CDR3 protein reads CASSYRSNTEAFF. The rearrangement joins TRBV2 to TRBJ1-1; D gene uncertain. The missing CDR3 end, 3 residues past where the read stops, is filled in from the germline J gene. The CDR3 loop spans 13 amino acids. CDR1 and CDR2 from the germline V gene are SNHLY and FYNNEI. Trimming stripped 5 bases from V and 2 bases from J, with 9 bases between.

On this clone itself: Read sequence stops 3 residues before the CDR3 end, and the germline J gene provides the missing end. The genes are TRBV11-2 and TRBJ2-5, with TRBD1 matching 8 bases. Germline V CDR1 and CDR2: SGHAT, FQNNGV. The CDR3 has 13 residues. After removal of 6 bases from V and 5 bases from J, the junction contained 5 bases not matched to a gene. The CDR3 is CASSQGARETQYF. Partial CDR3 DNA: TGTGCCAGCAGTCAGGGGGCCCGGGAGACC.

Points on this clone: The CDR3 extends 3 residues past the end of the read, so its final part is completed from the germline J gene. This chain links TRBV5-1 with TRBJ2-2; D unclear. With 2 bases removed from V and 6 bases from J, the gap between germline ends came to 5 bases. CDR1 and CDR2 (germline): SGHRS, YFSETQ. CDR3 length: 12 residues. CDR3 in amino acids: CASSLGPGELFF. The sequenced CDR3 bases are TGCGCCAGCAGCTTAGGTCCCGGGGAG.